This TCR beta chain is from a study of T cells in localized non-small cell lung cancer. Whole-study findings and limits: Peak T cell clonality was found in uninvolved adjacent lung, exceeding tumor. Across samples, adjacent lung featured a median roughly 60 of the top 100 tumor clones. Blood T cell density predicted longer survival; adjacent-lung clonality, shorter.

V gave up 0 bases and J gave up 6 bases; unmatched junction bases: 6. The CDR3 loop spans 15 amino acids. Germline CDR1 and CDR2: LGHNA and YSLEER. Measured with immunoSEQ multiplex PCR; TCRdb has only the in-frame clones, and not every one. The sample shows tens of thousands of clones, around nine tenths of them seen only once. Remarks on this clone: Its antigen is undetermined.

This receptor was obtained from a female donor older than 55 with stage III squamous cell lung carcinoma. Material: peripheral blood, obtained before any cancer treatment. The chain has TRBV4-3 and TRBJ2-7; 9 bases align to TRBD1. CDR3 in amino acids: CASSQEHRGRAEQYF. The DNA for the CDR3 is TGCGCCAGCAGCCAAGAGCACAGGGGGCGGGCCGAGCAGTACTTC.